The T cell receptor (beta chain) described here comes from a study of OX40 agonist ivuxolimab in advanced cancers. The protocol was immunoSEQ multiplex PCR, while the TCRdb copy is restricted to in-frame clones and leaves out a portion. The table lists about 90,000 clones, roughly 93% of them singletons. About this clone: No antigen is known for it.

Looked up from germline, CDR1 is MDHEN and CDR2 is SYDVKM. V was cut by 2 bases and J by 4 bases, with 10 bases left in between. CDR3 length: 14 amino acids. Blood got drawn at baseline, again on cycle 4 day 1, and then on cycle 7 day 1. Overall study findings and caveats: Antigen targets of the expanded peripheral T cells went undetermined. CD8+ T cells showed, on average, more clonal expansion than CD4+ cells.

V and J are TRBV28 and TRBJ2-3, with D perhaps matching TRBD1 (5 bases). This TCR derives from an adult with an advanced solid tumor such as melanoma, head and neck, liver or kidney cancer. The sample in question was CD4+ or CD8+ T cells sorted from blood, obtained in a trial of the OX40 agonist ivuxolimab. CDR3 bases: TGTGCCAGCAGTTTAAGGGGATCGGCAGATACGCAGTATTTT. This encodes CASSLRGSADTQYF. The full variable domain, with the rest looked up from reference TRBV28 and TRBJ2-3, is DVKVTQSSRYLVKRTGEKVFLECVQDMDHENMFWYRQDPGLGLRLIYFSYDVKMKEKGDIPEGYSVSREKKERFSLILESASTNQTSMYLCASSLRGSADTQYFGPGTRLTVL.